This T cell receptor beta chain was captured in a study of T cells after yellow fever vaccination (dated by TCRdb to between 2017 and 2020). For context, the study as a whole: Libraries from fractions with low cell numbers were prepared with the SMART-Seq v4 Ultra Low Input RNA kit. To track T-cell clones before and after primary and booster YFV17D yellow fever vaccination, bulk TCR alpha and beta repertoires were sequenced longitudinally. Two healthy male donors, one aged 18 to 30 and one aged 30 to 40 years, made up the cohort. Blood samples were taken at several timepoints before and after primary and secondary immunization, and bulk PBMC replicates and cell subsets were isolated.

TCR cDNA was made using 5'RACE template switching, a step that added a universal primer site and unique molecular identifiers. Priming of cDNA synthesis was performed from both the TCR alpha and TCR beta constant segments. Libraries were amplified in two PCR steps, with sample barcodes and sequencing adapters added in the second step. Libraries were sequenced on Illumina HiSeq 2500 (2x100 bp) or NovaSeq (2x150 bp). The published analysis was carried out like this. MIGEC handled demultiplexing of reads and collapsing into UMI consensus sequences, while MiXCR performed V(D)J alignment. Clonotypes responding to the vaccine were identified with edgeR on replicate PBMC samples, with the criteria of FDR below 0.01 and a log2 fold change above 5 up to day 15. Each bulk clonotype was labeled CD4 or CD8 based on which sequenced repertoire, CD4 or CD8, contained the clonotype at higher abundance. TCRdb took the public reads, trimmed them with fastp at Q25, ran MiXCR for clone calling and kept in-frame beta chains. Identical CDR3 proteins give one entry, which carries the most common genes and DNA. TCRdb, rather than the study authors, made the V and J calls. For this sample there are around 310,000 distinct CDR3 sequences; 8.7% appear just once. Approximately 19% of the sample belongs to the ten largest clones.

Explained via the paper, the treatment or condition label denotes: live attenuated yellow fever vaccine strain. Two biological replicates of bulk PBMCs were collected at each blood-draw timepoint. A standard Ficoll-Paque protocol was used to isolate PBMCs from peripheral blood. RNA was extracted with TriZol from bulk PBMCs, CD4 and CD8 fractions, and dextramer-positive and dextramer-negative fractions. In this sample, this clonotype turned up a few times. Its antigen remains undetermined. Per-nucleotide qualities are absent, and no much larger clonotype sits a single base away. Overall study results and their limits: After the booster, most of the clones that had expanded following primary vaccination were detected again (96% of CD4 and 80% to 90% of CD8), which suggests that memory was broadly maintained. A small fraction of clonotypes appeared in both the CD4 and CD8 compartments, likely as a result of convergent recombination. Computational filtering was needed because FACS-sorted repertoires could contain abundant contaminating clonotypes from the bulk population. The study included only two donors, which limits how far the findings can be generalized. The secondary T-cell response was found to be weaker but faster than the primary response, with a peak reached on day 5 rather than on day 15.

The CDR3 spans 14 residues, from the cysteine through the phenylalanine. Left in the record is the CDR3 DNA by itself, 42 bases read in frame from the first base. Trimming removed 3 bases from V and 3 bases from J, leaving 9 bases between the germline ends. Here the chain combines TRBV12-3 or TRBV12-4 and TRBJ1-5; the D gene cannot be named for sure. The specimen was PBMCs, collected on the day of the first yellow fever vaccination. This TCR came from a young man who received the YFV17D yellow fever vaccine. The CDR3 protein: CASSLRQANQPQHF. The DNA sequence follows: TGTGCCAGCAGTTTGCGGCAGGCCAATCAGCCCCAGCATTTT.